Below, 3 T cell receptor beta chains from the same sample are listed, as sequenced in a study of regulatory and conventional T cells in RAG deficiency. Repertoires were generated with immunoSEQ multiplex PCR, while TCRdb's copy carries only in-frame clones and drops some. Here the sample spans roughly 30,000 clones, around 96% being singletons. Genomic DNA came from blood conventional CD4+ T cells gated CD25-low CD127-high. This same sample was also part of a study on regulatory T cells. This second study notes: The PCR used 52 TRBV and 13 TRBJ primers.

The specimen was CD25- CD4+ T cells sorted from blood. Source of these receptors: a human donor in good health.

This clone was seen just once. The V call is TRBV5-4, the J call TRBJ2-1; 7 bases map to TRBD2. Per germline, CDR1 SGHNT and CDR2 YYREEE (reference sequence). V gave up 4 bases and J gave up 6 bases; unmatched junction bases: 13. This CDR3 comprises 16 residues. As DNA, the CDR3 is TGTGCCAGCAGCCCGGGGGGAGGGGCCCGTATCAATGAGCAGTTCTTC. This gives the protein CASSPGGGARINEQFF.

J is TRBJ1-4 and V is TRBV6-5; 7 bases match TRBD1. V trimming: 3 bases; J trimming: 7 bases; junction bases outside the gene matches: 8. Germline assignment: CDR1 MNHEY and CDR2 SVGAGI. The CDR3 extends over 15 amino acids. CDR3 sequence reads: CASSYRTGSPEKLFF. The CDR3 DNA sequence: TGTGCCAGCAGTTATCGGACAGGAAGCCCTGAAAAACTGTTTTTT.

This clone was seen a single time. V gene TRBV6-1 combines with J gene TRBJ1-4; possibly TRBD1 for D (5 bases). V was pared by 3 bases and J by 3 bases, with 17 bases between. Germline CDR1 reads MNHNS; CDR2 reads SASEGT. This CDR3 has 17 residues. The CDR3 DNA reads TGTGCCAGCAGTGAGGGGGGACGGAGGGCCGCTAATGAAAAACTGTTTTTT. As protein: CASSEGGRRAANEKLFF.